The 27 T cell receptor beta chains listed next were all sequenced from one sample in a study of blood T cell repertoires in COVID-19. The method was immunoSEQ multiplex PCR; TCRdb's version includes in-frame clones alone and lacks a portion of them. In the table there are around 200,000 clones, approximately 86% of which are singletons. The material sequenced was peripheral blood. The receptors stem from a man aged 70 or older with acute or convalescent COVID-19.

CDR3 nucleotide sequence: TGCGCCAGCAGAGACCTACCTAGCTCCTATAATTCACCCCTCCACTTT. Translating it yields CASRDLPSSYNSPLHF. The V gene is TRBV5-1, the J gene TRBJ1-6; D not certain. The CDR3 runs 16 residues. Germline lookup yields CDR1 SGHRS and CDR2 YFSETQ. The V and J ends lost 5 bases and 0 bases respectively, with 12 bases between them.

The chain links TRBV4-3 to TRBJ2-1; the D is unclear. This CDR3 spans 14 amino acids. With 3 bases removed from V and 8 bases from J, the gap between germline ends came to 14 bases. The germline V gene encodes CDR1 LGHNA and CDR2 YSLEER. The CDR3 DNA follows: TGCGCCAGCAGCCAGCTAGTAGAGCGTCATGAGCAGTTCTTC. Translating it yields CASSQLVERHEQFF.

The gene calls are TRBV5-1 and TRBJ2-3, with unresolved D. The CDR3 totals 14 residues. Germline assignment: CDR1 SGHRS and CDR2 YFSETQ. Trimming shortened V by 9 bases and J by 1 base, and 15 bases separated the two germline ends. For the CDR3, the DNA is TGCGCCACCACGCGTACCCCCCGCACAGATACGCAGTATTTT. Its translation is CATTRTPRTDTQYF.

The CDR3 DNA reads as TGTGCCAGCAGCCCAGACAGGGCCACACCCCTCCACTTT. It codes for CASSPDRATPLHF. The V gene is TRBV6-5, the J gene TRBJ1-6; 7 nucleotides line up with TRBD1. The ends lost 6 bases at V and 11 bases at J; junction bases unmatched: 7. The CDR3 is 13 amino acids. Per the germline V gene, CDR1 is MNHEY and CDR2 is SVGAGI.

The chain is built from TRBV30 and TRBJ2-5; 9 nucleotides align to TRBD1. Germline V gene sequence: CDR1 GTSNPN, CDR2 SVGIG (reference sequence). There are 13 residues in the CDR3. J was trimmed by 6 bases and V by 3 bases; bases with no gene match: 5. CDR3: CAWRLQGAQTQYF. As DNA, the CDR3 is TGTGCCTGGAGGCTACAGGGGGCGCAGACCCAGTACTTC.

V is TRBV27 and J is TRBJ2-1; weak D call: TRBD2 (5 bases). The CDR3 is 15 residues long. Germline-derived CDR1 and CDR2 are MNHEY and SMNVEV (reference sequence). The V end lost 3 bases, the J end lost 0 bases, and 9 bases lay between the germline ends. The CDR3 nucleotides are TGTGCCAGCAGTTTGACTACTAGCTCCTACAATGAGCAGTTCTTC. Translated: CASSLTTSSYNEQFF.

The chain links TRBV6-4 to TRBJ2-2; D perhaps matches TRBD1 (6 bases). Germline V gives CDR1 MRHNA, CDR2 SNTAGT. V was pared by 2 bases and J by 8 bases, with 15 bases between. This CDR3 region has 15 residues. CDR3 bases: TGTGCCAGCAGTGACGTGGCAGGGGTTGCTGGGGAGCTGTTTTTT. Protein product: CASSDVAGVAGELFF.

This chain uses TRBV28 with TRBJ2-3; D is undetermined. Germline CDR1 and CDR2: MDHEN and SYDVKM. With 3 bases removed from V and 3 bases from J, the gap between germline ends came to 7 bases. This CDR3 is 13 amino acids long. The CDR3 reads CASSLLRTDTQYF. The CDR3 bases are TGTGCCAGCAGTTTGTTGAGGACAGATACGCAGTATTTT.

J is TRBJ1-5 and V is TRBV28, with 7 bases matching TRBD1. CDR1 is MDHEN and CDR2 is SYDVKM in the germline V gene. V trimming: 2 bases; J trimming: 0 bases; junction bases outside the gene matches: 10. The CDR3 consists of 18 residues. The CDR3 bases are TGTGCCAGCAGTTTACTCTTAGGGGGGACAGCTAGCAATCAGCCCCAGCATTTT. This sequence encodes CASSLLLGGTASNQPQHF.

V and J are TRBV4-1 and TRBJ2-3, with TRBD1 matching 10 bases. The CDR3 sequence is 17 residues long. Germline V lookup: CDR1 MGHRA, CDR2 YSYEKL. V gave up 4 bases and J gave up 2 bases; unmatched junction bases: 9. The CDR3 bases are TGCGCCAGCAGCCTCGAACGGGACAGGGGCATCACAGATACGCAGTATTTT. Translating it yields CASSLERDRGITDTQYF.

The chain has TRBV5-1 and TRBJ2-5; TRBD2 matches at 8 bases. This CDR3 region has 16 residues. V shed 4 bases, J shed 5 bases, and the junction held 13 bases outside the gene matches. Per the germline V gene, CDR1 is SGHRS and CDR2 is YFSETQ. The CDR3 reads CASSSAPAGAGETQYF. The DNA for the CDR3 is TGCGCCAGCAGCAGCGCCCCAGCGGGAGCGGGGGAGACCCAGTACTTC.

The CDR3 DNA follows: TGTGCCAGCAGCTTGGGACTAGCGGGGGGAAAGGGAGAGACCCAGTACTTC. This codes for CASSLGLAGGKGETQYF. The rearrangement joins TRBV5-8 to TRBJ2-5, with TRBD2 matching over 13 bases. The V segment lost 0 bases and the J segment 4 bases; nucleotides outside the gene matches: 6. The CDR3 extends over 17 amino acids. Germline CDR1 reads SGHTS; CDR2 reads YDEGEE.

This sequence joins TRBV7-7 and TRBJ2-3; 9 bases are shared with TRBD1. Germline V gene lookup returns CDR1 SSHAT and CDR2 FNYEAQ (reference sequence). The CDR3 contains 14 residues. V dropped 1 base and J dropped 8; count of bases not matched to a gene: 4. The CDR3 is CASSLGDRASTQYF. The CDR3 coding sequence is TGTGCCAGCAGCTTAGGGGACAGGGCGAGTACGCAGTATTTT.

V usage is TRBV18 and J usage is TRBJ1-2, with TRBD1 matching 12 bases. With V trimmed by 3 bases and J by 4 bases, 9 bases remained unmatched. The CDR3 consists of 17 residues. The germline V gene encodes CDR1 KGHSH and CDR2 LQKENI. CDR3 in DNA: TGTGCCAGCTCACCCCCGGGACAGGGGGCTTTCATCTATGGCTACACCTTC. The encoded protein is CASSPPGQGAFIYGYTF.

The genes are TRBV7-9 and TRBJ1-1; TRBD1 is a possible D gene (6 bases). Germline loops: CDR1 SEHNR, CDR2 FQNEAQ (reference sequence). Trimming took 2 bases from V and 4 from J, leaving 11 bases between them. The CDR3 is 14 amino acids. As DNA, the CDR3 is TGTGCCAGCAGCTTATTAGGGGGGGGCACTGAAGCTTTCTTT. It specifies CASSLLGGGTEAFF.

The genes are TRBV10-3 and TRBJ2-1; TRBD1 aligns across 9 bases. The V and J ends lost 4 bases and 6 bases, in that order; junction bases with no gene match: 1. The CDR3 covers 13 residues. Germline V lookup: CDR1 ENHRY, CDR2 SYGVKD. The CDR3 protein is CAISGTGVNEQFF. The DNA of the CDR3 is TGTGCCATCAGTGGGACAGGGGTCAATGAGCAGTTCTTC.

V gene TRBV2 combines with J gene TRBJ2-2; TRBD1 aligns across 9 bases. This CDR3 is built from 16 residues. J gave up 6 bases and V 4 bases, and 9 bases lay outside the gene matches. The germline gives CDR1 SNHLY, CDR2 FYNNEI. Here the CDR3 reads CASSVSGTGLAGELFF. The CDR3 DNA follows: TGTGCCAGCAGTGTTTCCGGGACAGGGTTGGCCGGGGAGCTGTTTTTT.

V gene TRBV27 combines with J gene TRBJ2-5, with TRBD2 matching over 10 bases. J gave up 4 bases and V 3 bases, and 11 bases lay outside the gene matches. Germline V gives CDR1 MNHEY, CDR2 SMNVEV (reference sequence). The CDR3 sequence is 17 residues long. CDR3 in amino acids: CASSFRARLAGPETQYF. The CDR3 DNA reads as TGTGCCAGCAGTTTTAGAGCTAGACTAGCGGGCCCAGAGACCCAGTACTTC.

The chain uses TRBV18 and TRBJ1-3, with no clear D. The V gene lost 4 bases and the J gene lost 2 bases, with 6 bases spanning the gap. Germline assignment: CDR1 KGHSH and CDR2 LQKENI. The CDR3 length is 13 residues. The CDR3 loop reads CASSLGPGNTIYF. The CDR3 DNA sequence: TGTGCCAGCTCACTGGGCCCTGGAAACACCATATATTTT.

The chain has TRBV20-1 and TRBJ2-7; D is ambiguous. The CDR3 extends over 10 amino acids. Trimming took off 6 bases at V and 5 bases at J, with 8 bases between the two ends. Germline V CDR1 and CDR2: DFQATT, SNEGSKA (reference sequence). CDR3 residues: CSATFDEQYF. The CDR3 DNA is TGCAGTGCCACTTTCGACGAGCAGTACTTC.

This clone showed up just a few times. The same CDR3 can be traced to other DNA sequences in this sample. This rearrangement joins TRBV5-1 to TRBJ1-4, with TRBD1 identical over 7 bases. Germline-derived CDR1 and CDR2 are SGHRS and YFSETQ. V trimming: 3 bases; J trimming: 8 bases; junction bases outside the gene matches: 7. The CDR3 runs 14 residues. CDR3 region: CASSSQGRYEKLFF. The CDR3 DNA is TGCGCCAGCAGCTCACAGGGGCGGTACGAAAAACTGTTTTTT.

This clone was recorded once. The chain is built from TRBV7-2 and TRBJ1-5, with unresolved D. Germline-derived CDR1 and CDR2 are SGHTA and FQGNSA. With 1 base removed from V and 0 bases from J, the gap between germline ends came to 7 bases. The CDR3 runs to 15 residues. Here the CDR3 reads CASSLGRTSNQPQHF. The CDR3 nucleotides read TGTGCCAGCAGCTTAGGGAGAACTAGCAATCAGCCCCAGCATTTT.

This chain connects TRBV11-2 to TRBJ1-1; the match to TRBD1 covers 9 bases. The CDR3 length is 15 residues. Trimming cost V 5 bases and J 1 base; bases outside gene matches: 5. CDR1 is SGHAT, CDR2 FQNNGV, per germline. The CDR3 nucleotides read TGTGCCAGCAGCCCTTGGACAGGGGAGAACACTGAAGCTTTCTTT. Protein: CASSPWTGENTEAFF.

In DNA form, the CDR3 reads TGTGCCAGCAGTCAAGGGGCTAGCGGGGGGGCCGATGAGCAGTTCTTC. Translating it yields CASSQGASGGADEQFF. This chain connects TRBV6-1 to TRBJ2-1, with TRBD2 identical over 12 bases. Trimming took 5 bases from V and 8 from J; bases not matched to a gene: 10. Germline assignment: CDR1 MNHNS and CDR2 SASEGT. This CDR3 region has 16 residues.

The chain carries TRBV7-9 and TRBJ2-7, with 9 bases fitting TRBD1. The germline gives CDR1 SEHNR, CDR2 FQNEAQ (reference sequence). This CDR3 region has 16 residues. V dropped 0 bases and J dropped 2; count of bases not matched to a gene: 5. The CDR3 region has the DNA TGTGCCAGCAGCTTAGCGGGGACAGGGATAACCTACGAGCAGTACTTC. Protein product: CASSLAGTGITYEQYF.

This CDR3 is CASSSLRRQPQHF. Written as DNA, the CDR3 is TGTGCCAGCAGCTCCCTACGTAGACAGCCCCAGCATTTT. The gene calls are TRBV7-2 and TRBJ1-5; D is uncertain. Germline V gene lookup returns CDR1 SGHTA and CDR2 FQGNSA. Trimming took 4 bases from V and 7 from J, leaving 11 bases between them. This CDR3 spans 13 amino acids. Based on the CDR3 plus reference TRBV7-2 and TRBJ1-5, the full variable domain is GAGVSQSPSNKVTEKGKDVELRCDPISGHTALYWYRQSLGQGLEFLIYFQGNSAPDKSGLPSDRFSAERTGGSVSTLTIQRTQQEDSAVYLCASSSLRRQPQHFGDGTRLSIL.

The rearrangement links TRBV5-6 to TRBJ2-7, with 7 nucleotides matching TRBD2. The J segment lost 2 bases and the V segment lost 0 bases, leaving 5 bases of the junction unmatched. Germline V gene lookup returns CDR1 SGHDT and CDR2 YYEEEE. The CDR3 length is 15 residues. In DNA form, the CDR3 reads TGTGCCAGCAGCTTGGCGCCTAGCGGAACCTACGAGCAGTACTTC. Translating gives CASSLAPSGTYEQYF.